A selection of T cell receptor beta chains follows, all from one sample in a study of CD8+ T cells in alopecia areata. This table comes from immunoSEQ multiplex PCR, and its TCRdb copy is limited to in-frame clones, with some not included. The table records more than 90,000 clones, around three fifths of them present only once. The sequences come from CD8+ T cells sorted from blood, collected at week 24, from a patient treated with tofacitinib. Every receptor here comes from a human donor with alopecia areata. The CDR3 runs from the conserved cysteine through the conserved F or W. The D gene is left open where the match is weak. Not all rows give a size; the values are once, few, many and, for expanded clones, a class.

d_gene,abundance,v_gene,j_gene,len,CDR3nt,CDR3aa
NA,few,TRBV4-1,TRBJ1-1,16,TGCGCCAGCAGCCAAGCCGAGGGACAATACAACACTGAAGCTTTCTTT,CASSQAEGQYNTEAFF
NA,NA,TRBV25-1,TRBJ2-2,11,TGTGCCAGCAGTGTTGTCGGGGAGCTGTTTTTT,CASSVVGELFF
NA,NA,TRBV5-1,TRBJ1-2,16,TGCGCCAGCAGCTCAGTCCTAGGGACAAAAAGGCATGGCTACACCTTC,CASSSVLGTKRHGYTF
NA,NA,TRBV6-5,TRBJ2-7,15,TGTGCCAGCAGCACTGGGACCGGGGGTCAATACGAGCAGTACTTC,CASSTGTGGQYEQYF
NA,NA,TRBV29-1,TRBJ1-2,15,TGCAGCGTTGAAGATCCGGGACACTCCCGGGATGGCTACACCTTC,CSVEDPGHSRDGYTF
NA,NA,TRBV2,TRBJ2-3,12,TGTGCCAGACAGGATCCGACAGATACGCAGTATTTT,CARQDPTDTQYF
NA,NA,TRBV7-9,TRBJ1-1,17,TGTGCCAGCAGCCTTCCCCAGGGGAACAGGAAGAACACTGAAGCTTTCTTT,CASSLPQGNRKNTEAFF
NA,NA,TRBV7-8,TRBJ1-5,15,TGTGCCAGCAGCCCTCAGCAATGGGTCAATCAGCCCCAGCATTTT,CASSPQQWVNQPQHF
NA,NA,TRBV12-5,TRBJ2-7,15,TGTGCTAGTGGTTTGCCCGGGACGGGATCCTACGAGCAGTACTTC,CASGLPGTGSYEQYF
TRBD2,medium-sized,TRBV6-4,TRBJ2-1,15,TGTGCCAGCAGTGACAAACTAGCGGGGTCAAGTGAGCAGTTCTTC,CASSDKLAGSSEQFF
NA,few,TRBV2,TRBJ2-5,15,TGTGCCAGCAGTGAAGGGGGACGGTTACAAGAGACCCAGTACTTC,CASSEGGRLQETQYF
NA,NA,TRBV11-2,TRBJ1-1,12,TGTGCCAGCAGCAGCGAAACAGGGTGGGCTTTCTTT,CASSSETGWAFF
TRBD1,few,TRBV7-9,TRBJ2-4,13,TGTGCCAGCAGCCAACTGACAGGGACCATTCAGTACTTC,CASSQLTGTIQYF
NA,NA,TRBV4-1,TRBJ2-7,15,TGCGCCAGCAGCCAAGTTCAAGACAGCTCCTACGAGCAGTACTTC,CASSQVQDSSYEQYF
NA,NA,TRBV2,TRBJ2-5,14,TGTGCCAGCAGTGAAACCGGGGCCCAAGAGACCCAGTACTTC,CASSETGAQETQYF
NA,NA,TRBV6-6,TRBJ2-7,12,TGTGCCAGCAGCCAGTTTGGGTGGGAGCAGTACTTC,CASSQFGWEQYF
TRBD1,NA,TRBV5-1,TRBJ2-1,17,TGCGCCAGCAGCTTGGCCACAGGGGGAGCTCGGCACAATGAGCAGTTCTTC,CASSLATGGARHNEQFF
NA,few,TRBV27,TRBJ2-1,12,TGTGCCAGCAGTTTTGGGGGAAGCGAGCAGTTCTTC,CASSFGGSEQFF
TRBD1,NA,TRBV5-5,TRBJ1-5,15,TGTGCCAGCAGCTGGGAAGGGACAGCCAAGCCGCCCCAGCATTTT,CASSWEGTAKPPQHF
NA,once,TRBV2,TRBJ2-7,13,TGTGCCAGCAGTGCAGGGCCGCTCTACGAGCAGTACTTC,CASSAGPLYEQYF
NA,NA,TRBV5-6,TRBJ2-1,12,TGTGCCAGCAGCTTGTGGGGGAGTGAGCAGTTCTTC,CASSLWGSEQFF
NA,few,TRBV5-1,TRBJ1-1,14,TGCGCCAGCAGCTTCGACAGGAGCGGCACTGAAGCTTTCTTT,CASSFDRSGTEAFF
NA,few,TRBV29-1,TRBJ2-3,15,TGCAGCGTTGAAGATGAGACTAGGGGAACAGATACGCAGTATTTT,CSVEDETRGTDTQYF
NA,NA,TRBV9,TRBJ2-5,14,TGTGCCAGCAGCGTAGGTCCGCCTGGGGAGACCCAGTACTTC,CASSVGPPGETQYF
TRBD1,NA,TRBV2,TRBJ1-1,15,TGTGCCAGCAGCGAGACAGGGGGTTTAGGCACTGAAGCTTTCTTT,CASSETGGLGTEAFF
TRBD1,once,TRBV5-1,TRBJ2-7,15,TGCGCCAGCAGCTTGGCACAGGGGGCAAGGTACGAGCAGTACTTC,CASSLAQGARYEQYF
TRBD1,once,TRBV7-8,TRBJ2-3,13,TGTGCCAGCAGCTTCGACAGGGCAGATACGCAGTATTTT,CASSFDRADTQYF
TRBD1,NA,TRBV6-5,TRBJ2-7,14,TGTGCCAGCAGTTACTCAGACAGGGGTTACGAGCAGTACTTC,CASSYSDRGYEQYF
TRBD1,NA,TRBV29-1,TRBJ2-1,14,TGCAGCGTTGGTGGGGACAGGGGACAATATGAGCAGTTCTTC,CSVGGDRGQYEQFF
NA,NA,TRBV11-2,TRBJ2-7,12,TGTGCCAGCAGCTTGGTGACCTACGAGCAGTACTTC,CASSLVTYEQYF
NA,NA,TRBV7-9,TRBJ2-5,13,TGTGCCAGCAGCCCAGGGGCAGGAGAGACCCAGTACTTC,CASSPGAGETQYF
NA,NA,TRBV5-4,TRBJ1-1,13,TGTGCCAGCAGCTTCCCAGAGGGCACTGAAGCTTTCTTT,CASSFPEGTEAFF
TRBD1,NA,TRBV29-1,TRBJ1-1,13,TGCAGCGTCCTACAGGGGGAGAACACTGAAGCTTTCTTT,CSVLQGENTEAFF
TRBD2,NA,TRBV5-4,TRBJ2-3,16,TGTGCCAGCAGGGCCTCAAGCGGGGGGTTAGGAGATACGCAGTATTTT,CASRASSGGLGDTQYF
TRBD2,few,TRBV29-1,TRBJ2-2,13,TGCAGCGTTGTTGGGGGGGACACCGGGGAGCTGTTTTTT,CSVVGGDTGELFF
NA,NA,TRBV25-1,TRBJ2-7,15,TGTGCCAGCCAGGCTTGGGGACAAGGGTCCTACGAGCAGTACTTC,CASQAWGQGSYEQYF
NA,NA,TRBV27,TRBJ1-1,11,TGTGCCAGCGCCGGGGTCACTGAAGCTTTCTTT,CASAGVTEAFF
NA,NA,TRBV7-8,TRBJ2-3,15,TGTGCCAGCAGCTCCAAAACAGGGTTCACAGATACGCAGTATTTT,CASSSKTGFTDTQYF
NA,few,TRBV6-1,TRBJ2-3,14,TGTGCCAGCAGTGACTCTGGCGGCACAGATACGCAGTATTTT,CASSDSGGTDTQYF
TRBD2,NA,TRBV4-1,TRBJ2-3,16,TGCGCCAGCAGCCAAGATTCTAGCGGATTCACAGATACGCAGTATTTT,CASSQDSSGFTDTQYF
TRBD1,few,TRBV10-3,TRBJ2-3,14,TGTGCCAGCAGTGGGACAGGGGGCGCAGATACGCAGTATTTT,CASSGTGGADTQYF
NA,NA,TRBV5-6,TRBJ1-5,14,TGTGCCAGCAGCTTGGGGGCCGACAATCAGCCCCAGCATTTT,CASSLGADNQPQHF
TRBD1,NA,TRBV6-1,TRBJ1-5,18,TGTGCCAGCAGTGAAGCACTTGGGACAGGGGGCGGCAATCAGCCCCAGCATTTT,CASSEALGTGGGNQPQHF
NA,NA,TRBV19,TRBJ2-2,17,TGTGCCAGTACCCCTCCGAGAGGAGGATGGAACACCGGGGAGCTGTTTTTT,CASTPPRGGWNTGELFF
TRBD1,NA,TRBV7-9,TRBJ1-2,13,TGTGCCAGCAGCTTAGGGGACAGCTATGGCTACACCTTC,CASSLGDSYGYTF
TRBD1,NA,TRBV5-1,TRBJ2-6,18,TGCGCCAGCAGCTTGACAGGACAGGGAGGCTCTGGGGCCAACGTCCTGACTTTC,CASSLTGQGGSGANVLTF
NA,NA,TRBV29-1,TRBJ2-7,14,TGCAGCGTTGAAGGAGACAGTCCCCACTACGAGCAGTACTTC,CSVEGDSPHYEQYF
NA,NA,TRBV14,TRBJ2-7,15,TGTGCCAGCAGCCAAGAAGGGTGGCAGTTTTACGAGCAGTACTTC,CASSQEGWQFYEQYF
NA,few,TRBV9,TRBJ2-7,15,TGTGCCAGCAGCGTAGGAGCGCCCACCACCTACGAGCAGTACTTC,CASSVGAPTTYEQYF
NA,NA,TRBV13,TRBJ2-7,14,TGTGCCAGCAGCTACCGGGACACGCGCTACGAGCAGTACTTC,CASSYRDTRYEQYF